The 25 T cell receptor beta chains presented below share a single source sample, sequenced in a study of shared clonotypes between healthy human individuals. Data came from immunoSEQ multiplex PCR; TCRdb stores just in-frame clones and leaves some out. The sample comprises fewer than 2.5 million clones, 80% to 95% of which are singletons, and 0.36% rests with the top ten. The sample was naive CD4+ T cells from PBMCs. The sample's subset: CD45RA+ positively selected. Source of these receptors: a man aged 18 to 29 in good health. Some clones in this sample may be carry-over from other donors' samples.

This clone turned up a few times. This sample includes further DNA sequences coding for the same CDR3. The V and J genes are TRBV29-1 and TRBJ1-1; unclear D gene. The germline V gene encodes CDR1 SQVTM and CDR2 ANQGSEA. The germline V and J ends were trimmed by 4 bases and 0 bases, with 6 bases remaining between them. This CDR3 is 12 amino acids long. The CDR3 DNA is TGCAGCGTTGCCGGCTTGAACACTGAAGCTTTCTTT. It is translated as CSVAGLNTEAFF. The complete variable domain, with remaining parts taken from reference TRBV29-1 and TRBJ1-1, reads SAVISQKPSRDICQRGTSLTIQCQVDSQVTMMFWYRQQPGQSLTLIATANQGSEATYESGFVIDKFPISRPNLTFSTLTVSNMSPEDSSIYLCSVAGLNTEAFFGQGTRLTVV.

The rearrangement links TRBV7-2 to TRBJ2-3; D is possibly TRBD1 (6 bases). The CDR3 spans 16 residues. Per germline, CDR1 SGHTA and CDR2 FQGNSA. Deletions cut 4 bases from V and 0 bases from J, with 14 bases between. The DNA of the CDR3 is TGTGCCAGCAGCTCCCGCGGACAGCCCAGCACAGATACGCAGTATTTT. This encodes CASSSRGQPSTDTQYF.

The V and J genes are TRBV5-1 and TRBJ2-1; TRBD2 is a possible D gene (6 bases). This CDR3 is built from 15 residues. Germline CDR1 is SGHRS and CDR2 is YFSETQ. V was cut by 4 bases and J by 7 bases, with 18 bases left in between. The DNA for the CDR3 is TGCGCCAGCAGCCATGGGACTCCCCTATCGAATGAGCAGTTCTTC. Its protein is CASSHGTPLSNEQFF.

The CDR3 sequence: CASSLVLSGTRELFF. As DNA, the CDR3 is TGTGCCAGCAGCTTGGTTTTGTCGGGTACCCGGGAGCTGTTTTTT. This rearrangement joins TRBV5-4 to TRBJ2-2, with D unclear. Trimming took 0 bases from V and 9 from J, leaving 15 bases between them. Germline V gene data show CDR1 as SGHNT and CDR2 as YYREEE (reference sequence). This CDR3 spans 15 amino acids. Full variable domain (missing parts from reference TRBV5-4 and TRBJ2-2): ETGVTQSPTHLIKTRGQQVTLRCSSQSGHNTVSWYQQALGQGPQFIFQYYREEENGRGNFPPRFSGLQFPNYSSELNVNALELDDSALYLCASSLVLSGTRELFFGEGSRLTVL.

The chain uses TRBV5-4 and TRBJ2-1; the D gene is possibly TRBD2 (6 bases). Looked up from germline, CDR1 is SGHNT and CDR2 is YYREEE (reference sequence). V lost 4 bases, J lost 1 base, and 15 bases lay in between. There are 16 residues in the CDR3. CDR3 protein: CASSPLAVSSYNEQFF. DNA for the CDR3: TGTGCCAGCAGCCCCTTAGCGGTCTCTTCCTACAATGAGCAGTTCTTC.

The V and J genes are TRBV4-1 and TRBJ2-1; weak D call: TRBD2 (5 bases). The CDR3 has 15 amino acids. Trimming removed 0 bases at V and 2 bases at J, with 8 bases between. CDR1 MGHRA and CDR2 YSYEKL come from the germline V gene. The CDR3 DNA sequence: TGCGCCAGCAGCCAAGACCTCGGGACCTACAATGAGCAGTTCTTC. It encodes CASSQDLGTYNEQFF.

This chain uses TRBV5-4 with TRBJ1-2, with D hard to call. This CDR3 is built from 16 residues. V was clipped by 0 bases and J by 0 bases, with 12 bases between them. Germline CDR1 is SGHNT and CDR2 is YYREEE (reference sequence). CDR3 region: CASSLGSVSANYGYTF. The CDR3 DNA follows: TGTGCCAGCAGCTTGGGGTCGGTATCCGCTAACTATGGCTACACCTTC. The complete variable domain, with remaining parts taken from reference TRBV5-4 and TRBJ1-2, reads ETGVTQSPTHLIKTRGQQVTLRCSSQSGHNTVSWYQQALGQGPQFIFQYYREEENGRGNFPPRFSGLQFPNYSSELNVNALELDDSALYLCASSLGSVSANYGYTFGSGTRLTVV.

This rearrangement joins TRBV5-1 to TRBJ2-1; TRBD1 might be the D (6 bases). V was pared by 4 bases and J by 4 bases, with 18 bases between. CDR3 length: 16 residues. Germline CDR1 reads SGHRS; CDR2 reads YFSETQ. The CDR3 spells CASSQSGDPSYNEQFF. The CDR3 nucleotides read TGCGCCAGCAGCCAATCAGGGGACCCTTCATACAATGAGCAGTTCTTC.

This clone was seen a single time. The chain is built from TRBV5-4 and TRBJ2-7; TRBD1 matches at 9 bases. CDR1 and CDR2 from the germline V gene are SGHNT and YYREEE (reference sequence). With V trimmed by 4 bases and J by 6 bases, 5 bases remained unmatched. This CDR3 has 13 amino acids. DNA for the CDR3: TGTGCCAGCAGCCACCGGGACAGGGCCGAGCAGTACTTC. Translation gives CASSHRDRAEQYF. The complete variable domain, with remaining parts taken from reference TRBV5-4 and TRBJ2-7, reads ETGVTQSPTHLIKTRGQQVTLRCSSQSGHNTVSWYQQALGQGPQFIFQYYREEENGRGNFPPRFSGLQFPNYSSELNVNALELDDSALYLCASSHRDRAEQYFGPGTRLTVT.

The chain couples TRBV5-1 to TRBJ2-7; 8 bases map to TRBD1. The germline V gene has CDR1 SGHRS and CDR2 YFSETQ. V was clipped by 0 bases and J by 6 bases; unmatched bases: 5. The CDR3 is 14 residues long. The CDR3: CASSLGAGGGEQYF. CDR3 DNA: TGCGCCAGCAGCTTGGGCGCAGGGGGCGGCGAGCAGTACTTC.

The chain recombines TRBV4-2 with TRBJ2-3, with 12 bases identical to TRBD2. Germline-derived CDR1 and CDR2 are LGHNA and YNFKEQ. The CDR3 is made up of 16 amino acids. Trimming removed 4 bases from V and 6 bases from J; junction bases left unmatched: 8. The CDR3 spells CASSRGLAGFGDTQYF. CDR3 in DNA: TGTGCCAGCAGCCGCGGACTAGCGGGATTCGGGGATACGCAGTATTTT.

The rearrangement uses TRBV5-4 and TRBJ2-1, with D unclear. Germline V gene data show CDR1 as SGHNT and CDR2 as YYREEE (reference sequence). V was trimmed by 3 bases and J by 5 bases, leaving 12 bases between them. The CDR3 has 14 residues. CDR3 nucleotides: TGTGCCAGCAGCTCTTCTCCGGCTGACAATGAGCAGTTCTTC. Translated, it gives CASSSSPADNEQFF. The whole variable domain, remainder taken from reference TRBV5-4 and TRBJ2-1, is ETGVTQSPTHLIKTRGQQVTLRCSSQSGHNTVSWYQQALGQGPQFIFQYYREEENGRGNFPPRFSGLQFPNYSSELNVNALELDDSALYLCASSSSPADNEQFFGPGTRLTVL.

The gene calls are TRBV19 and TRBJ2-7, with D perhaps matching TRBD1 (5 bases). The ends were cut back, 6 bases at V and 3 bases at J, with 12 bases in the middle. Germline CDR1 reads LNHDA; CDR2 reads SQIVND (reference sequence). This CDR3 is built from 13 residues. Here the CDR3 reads CASSNYDSYEQYF. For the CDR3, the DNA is TGTGCCAGTAGCAATTACGACAGCTACGAGCAGTACTTC.

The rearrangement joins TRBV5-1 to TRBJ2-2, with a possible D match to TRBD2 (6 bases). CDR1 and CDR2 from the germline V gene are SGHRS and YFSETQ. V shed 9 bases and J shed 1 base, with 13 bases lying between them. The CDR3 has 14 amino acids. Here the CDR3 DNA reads TGCGCCACATCCGTGACTAGGAACACCGGGGAGCTGTTTTTT. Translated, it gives CATSVTRNTGELFF.

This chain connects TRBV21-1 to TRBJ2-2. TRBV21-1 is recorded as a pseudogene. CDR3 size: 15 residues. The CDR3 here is CASSKRNRLTGELFF. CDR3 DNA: TGTGCCAGCAGCAAACGAAACAGACTTACCGGGGAGCTGTTTTTT.

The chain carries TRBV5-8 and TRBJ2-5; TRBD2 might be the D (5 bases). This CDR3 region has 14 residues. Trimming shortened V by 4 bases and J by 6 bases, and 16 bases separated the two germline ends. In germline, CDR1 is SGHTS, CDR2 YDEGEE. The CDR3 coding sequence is TGTGCCAGCAGCAACACCCGGGGTAGTAAGACCCAGTACTTC. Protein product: CASSNTRGSKTQYF.

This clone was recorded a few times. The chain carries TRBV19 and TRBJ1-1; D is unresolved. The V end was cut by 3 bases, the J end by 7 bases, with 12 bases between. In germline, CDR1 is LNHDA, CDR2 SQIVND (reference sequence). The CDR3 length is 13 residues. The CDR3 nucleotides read TGTGCCAGTAGTATGCCCAAGCGGGGTGAAGCTTTCTTT. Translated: CASSMPKRGEAFF.

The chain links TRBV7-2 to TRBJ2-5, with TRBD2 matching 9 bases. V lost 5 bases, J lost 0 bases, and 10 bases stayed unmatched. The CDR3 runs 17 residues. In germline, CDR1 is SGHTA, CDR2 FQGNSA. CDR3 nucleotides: TGTGCCAGCAGCCGACGAGCTAGCGGGATGTACCAAGAGACCCAGTACTTC. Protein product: CASSRRASGMYQETQYF.

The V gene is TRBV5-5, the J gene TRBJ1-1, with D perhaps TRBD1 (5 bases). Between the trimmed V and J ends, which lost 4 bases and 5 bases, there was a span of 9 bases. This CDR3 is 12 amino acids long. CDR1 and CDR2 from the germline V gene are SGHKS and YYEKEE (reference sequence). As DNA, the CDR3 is TGTGCCAGCAGCACCTCAGGGACTGAAGCTTTCTTT. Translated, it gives CASSTSGTEAFF.

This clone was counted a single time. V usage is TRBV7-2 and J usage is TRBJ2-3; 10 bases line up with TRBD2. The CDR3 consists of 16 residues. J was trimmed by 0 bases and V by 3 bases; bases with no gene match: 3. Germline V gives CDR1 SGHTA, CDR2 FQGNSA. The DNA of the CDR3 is TGTGCCAGCAGCTTCCGAGCGGGAGGGAGCACAGATACGCAGTATTTT. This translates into CASSFRAGGSTDTQYF.

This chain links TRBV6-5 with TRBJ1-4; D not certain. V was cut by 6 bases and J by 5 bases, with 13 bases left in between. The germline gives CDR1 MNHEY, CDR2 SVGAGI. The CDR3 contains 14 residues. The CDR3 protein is CASRSPRLNEKLFF. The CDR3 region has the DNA TGTGCCAGCAGATCGCCCCGACTGAATGAAAAACTGTTTTTT.

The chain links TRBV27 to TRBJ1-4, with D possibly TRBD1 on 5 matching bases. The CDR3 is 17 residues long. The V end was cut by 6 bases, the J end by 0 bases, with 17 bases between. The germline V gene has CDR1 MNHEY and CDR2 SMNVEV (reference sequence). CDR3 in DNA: TGTGCCAGCAGACAATGGGGGTCCGCCGCAACTAATGAAAAACTGTTTTTT. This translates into CASRQWGSAATNEKLFF.

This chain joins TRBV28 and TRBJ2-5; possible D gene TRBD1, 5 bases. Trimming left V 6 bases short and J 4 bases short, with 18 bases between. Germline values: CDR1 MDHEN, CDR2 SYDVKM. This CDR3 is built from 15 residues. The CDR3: CASRPRRGVVETQYF. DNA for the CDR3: TGTGCCAGCAGGCCTCGAAGGGGTGTAGTAGAGACCCAGTACTTC.

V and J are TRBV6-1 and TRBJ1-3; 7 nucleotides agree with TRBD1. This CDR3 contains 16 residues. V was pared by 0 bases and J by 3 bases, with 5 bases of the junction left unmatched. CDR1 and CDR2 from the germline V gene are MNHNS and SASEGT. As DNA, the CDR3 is TGTGCCAGCAGTGAAGCACGGACAGGCCTTGGAAACACCATATATTTT. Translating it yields CASSEARTGLGNTIYF.

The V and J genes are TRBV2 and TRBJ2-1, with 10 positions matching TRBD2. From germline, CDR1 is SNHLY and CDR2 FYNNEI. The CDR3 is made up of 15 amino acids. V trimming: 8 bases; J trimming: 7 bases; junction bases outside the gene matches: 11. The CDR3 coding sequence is TGTGCCAGCTTATTCCCCCTAGCGGGAGTGAATGAGCAGTTCTTC. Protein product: CASLFPLAGVNEQFF.